The following is a TCR beta chain sequence with its context. This entry belongs to a study of blood T cell repertoires in COVID-19. Study summary: Sites in the United States, Italy and Spain provided acute and convalescent COVID-19 samples.

TCRdb's copy holds only in-frame clones and misses some; the assay was immunoSEQ multiplex PCR. Of hundreds of thousands of clones detected, 85% appear once; the ten largest clones hold approximately 5%. The germline CDR1 and CDR2 sequences are LGHNA and YNFKEQ. V shed 0 bases, J shed 7 bases, and the junction held 9 bases outside the gene matches. This CDR3 has 17 residues. The chain links TRBV4-2 to TRBJ2-1; 10 positions agree with TRBD2. The sequenced material came from peripheral blood. This clonotype was obtained from a man aged 50-60 years with active or convalescent COVID-19. CDR3 region: CASSQDGLAGVENEQFF. CDR3 nucleotides: TGTGCCAGCAGCCAAGATGGGCTAGCGGGAGTTGAAAATGAGCAGTTCTTC.